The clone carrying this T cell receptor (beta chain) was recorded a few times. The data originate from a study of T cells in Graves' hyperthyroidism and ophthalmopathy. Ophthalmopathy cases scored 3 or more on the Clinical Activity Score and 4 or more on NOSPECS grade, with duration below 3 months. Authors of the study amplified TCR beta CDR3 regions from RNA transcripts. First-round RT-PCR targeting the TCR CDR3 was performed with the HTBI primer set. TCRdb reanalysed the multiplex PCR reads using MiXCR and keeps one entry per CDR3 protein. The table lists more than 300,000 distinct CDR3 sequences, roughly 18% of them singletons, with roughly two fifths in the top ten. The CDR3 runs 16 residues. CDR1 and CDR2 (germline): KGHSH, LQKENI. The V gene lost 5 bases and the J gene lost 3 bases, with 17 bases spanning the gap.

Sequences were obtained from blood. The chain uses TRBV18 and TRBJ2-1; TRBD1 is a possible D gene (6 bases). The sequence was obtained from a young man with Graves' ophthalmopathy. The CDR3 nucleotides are TGTGCCAGCTCAAGCACAGGGAGCCCTTTCTACAATGAGCAGTTCTTC. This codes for CASSSTGSPFYNEQFF.